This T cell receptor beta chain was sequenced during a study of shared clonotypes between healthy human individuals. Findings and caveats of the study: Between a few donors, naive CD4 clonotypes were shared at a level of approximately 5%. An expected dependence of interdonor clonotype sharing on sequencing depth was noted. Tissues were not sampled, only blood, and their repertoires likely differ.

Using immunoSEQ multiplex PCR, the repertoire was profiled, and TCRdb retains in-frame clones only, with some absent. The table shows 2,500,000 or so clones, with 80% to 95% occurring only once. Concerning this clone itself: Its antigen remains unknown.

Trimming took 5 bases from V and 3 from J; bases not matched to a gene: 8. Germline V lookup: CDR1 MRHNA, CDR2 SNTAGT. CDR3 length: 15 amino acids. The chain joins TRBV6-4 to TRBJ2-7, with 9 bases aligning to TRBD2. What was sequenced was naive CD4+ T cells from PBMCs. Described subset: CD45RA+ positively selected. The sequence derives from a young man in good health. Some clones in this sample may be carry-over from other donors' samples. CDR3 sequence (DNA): TGTGCCAGCAGTTACCGTAGCGGGAGCATCTACGAGCAGTACTTC. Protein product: CASSYRSGSIYEQYF.